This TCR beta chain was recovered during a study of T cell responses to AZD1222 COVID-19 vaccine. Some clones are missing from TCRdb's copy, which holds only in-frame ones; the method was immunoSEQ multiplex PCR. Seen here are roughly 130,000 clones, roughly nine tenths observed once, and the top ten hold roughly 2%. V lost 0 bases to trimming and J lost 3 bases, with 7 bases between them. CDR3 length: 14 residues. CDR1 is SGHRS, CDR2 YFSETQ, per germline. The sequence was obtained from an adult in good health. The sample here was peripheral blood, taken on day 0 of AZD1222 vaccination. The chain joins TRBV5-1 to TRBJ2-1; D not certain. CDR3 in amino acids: CASSLAALYNEQFF. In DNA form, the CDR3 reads TGCGCCAGCAGCTTGGCGGCCCTCTACAATGAGCAGTTCTTC.